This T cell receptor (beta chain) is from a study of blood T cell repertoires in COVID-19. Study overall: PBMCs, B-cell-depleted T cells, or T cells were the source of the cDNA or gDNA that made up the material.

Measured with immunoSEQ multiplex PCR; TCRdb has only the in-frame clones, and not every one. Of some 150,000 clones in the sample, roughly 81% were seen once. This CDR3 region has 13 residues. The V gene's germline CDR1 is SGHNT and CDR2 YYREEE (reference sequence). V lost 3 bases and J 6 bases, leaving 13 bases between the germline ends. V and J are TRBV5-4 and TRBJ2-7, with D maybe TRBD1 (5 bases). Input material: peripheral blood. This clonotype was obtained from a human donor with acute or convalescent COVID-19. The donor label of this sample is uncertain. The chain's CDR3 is CASSSTPRGEQYF. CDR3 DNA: TGTGCCAGCAGCTCGACCCCAAGGGGCGAGCAGTACTTC.